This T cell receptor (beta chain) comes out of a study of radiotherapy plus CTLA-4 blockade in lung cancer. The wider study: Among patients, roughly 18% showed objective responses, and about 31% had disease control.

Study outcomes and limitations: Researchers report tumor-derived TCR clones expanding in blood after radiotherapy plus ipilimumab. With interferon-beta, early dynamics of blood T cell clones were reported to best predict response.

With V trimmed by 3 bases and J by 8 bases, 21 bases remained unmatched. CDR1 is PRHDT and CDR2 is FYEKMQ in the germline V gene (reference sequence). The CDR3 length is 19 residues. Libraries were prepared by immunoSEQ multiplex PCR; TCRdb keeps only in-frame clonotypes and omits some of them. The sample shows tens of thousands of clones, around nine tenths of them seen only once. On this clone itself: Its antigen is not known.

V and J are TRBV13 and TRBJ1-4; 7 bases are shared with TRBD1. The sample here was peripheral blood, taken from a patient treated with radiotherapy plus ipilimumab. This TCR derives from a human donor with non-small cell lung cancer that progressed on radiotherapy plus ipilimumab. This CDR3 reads CASSFGFRAPTGFGEKLFF. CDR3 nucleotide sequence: TGTGCCAGCAGCTTTGGTTTTCGAGCCCCGACAGGGTTTGGAGAAAAACTGTTTTTT.